This note documents a single TCR beta chain sequence. There are a few counts of this clone. The specificity of this receptor is unknown. No base-level quality is on record; no much larger clone is a single base apart. This record belongs to a study of shared clonotypes between healthy human individuals (TCRdb year 2020). With respect to the entire study: The cohort included a few men and a couple of women between 18 and 49 years of age. To estimate repertoire size and how much clonotype sharing occurs between individuals, the study deeply sequenced the blood TCR repertoires of 5 or 6 healthy adults. To increase sequencing depth and limit assay-specific biases, different laboratories used diverse techniques to prepare libraries and sequence TCR repertoires. Between about 0.9 and 10 billion PBMCs per donor were obtained by leukapheresis. Study-level results and caveats: Only blood was sampled, and tissue TCR repertoires likely differ from those in blood. The small number of donors limited the genetic and exposure-history diversity represented. Pairwise subsampling led to the expectation that sequencing depth would affect the degree of clonotype sharing among donors.

TCR CDR3 regions were amplified from genomic DNA by multiplex PCR using the deep immunoSEQ assay. For each cell subset, the extracted genomic DNA was distributed evenly across all wells of several immunoSEQ 96-well plates, and each plate served as one replicate. For unsorted PBMC, each replicate PCR was loaded with 250 to 300 ng genomic DNA, equivalent to tens of thousands of T cell genomes. Unsorted PBMC genomic DNA was sequenced across ten immunoSEQ deep assay plates. Purified libraries were measured with a Qubit 3.0 fluorometer, size-checked on a Bioanalyzer 2100, and measured again with the KAPA Library Quantification kit. Every immunoSEQ 96-well plate was sequenced on a dedicated single-read 150-cycle Illumina NextSeq 550 flow cell. As for how the authors treated the data: Because the immunoSEQ output held only junctional sequences and lacked quality scores, the filtering could not match the filtering applied to full-length reads. Sequences were annotated with PyIR, a Python wrapper for IgBLAST v1.9, and V/J genes and CDR3 were assigned using IMGT germline references. Reads were filtered out if the reads had weak V/J assignments (E-value above 1e-6), no CDR3, stop codons, out-of-frame junctions, or ambiguous translated residues. A V3J clonotype was defined by an identical inferred V gene, J gene, and CDR3 amino acid sequence. Percentage overlap between repertoires was computed as shared unique clonotypes divided by the size of the smaller repertoire. Richness of each repertoire was evaluated using RTK rarefaction, the Chao1 estimator, and Recon v2.1 estimates of unobserved clonotypes. Held by TCRdb, this immuneACCESS table contains in-frame sequences only and omits some clones. Under half of the omission traces to an unresolved V gene where checked; the cause of the rest is unknown. D and trimming come from the DNA, and the V and J calls and clone size come from that table. For this sample there are about 480,000 clones; nearly 80% appear just once. The ten largest clones capture about an eighth of the sample.

The donors were healthy, HIV-negative adults with no recently reported acute infections or vaccinations. Only Caucasian adults living in Nashville, Tennessee, USA were represented among the donors. For unsorted samples, some 90 million PBMCs were counted and genomic DNA was extracted with the QIAamp DNA Blood Mini kit. Blood was collected by leukapheresis, and PBMCs were isolated by Ficoll-Histopaque density gradient centrifugation and then cryopreserved in liquid nitrogen vapor phase. Trimming removed 3 bases from V and 5 bases from J; the gene matches leave 1 base unexplained. The CDR3, from cysteine to phenylalanine, totals 13 residues. The DNA shown is the 39-base CDR3, in frame from base 1. CDR1 and CDR2 are read off the germline V gene as SGHDN and FVKESK.

The sample comprised PBMCs. The V and J genes are TRBV14 and TRBJ1-2; 9 junctional bases match TRBD1. The clonotype originates from a woman in her thirties or forties in good health. Some clones in this sample may be carry-over from other donors' samples. The CDR3 has the sequence CASSQGTGYGYTF. The nucleotide sequence is given as TGTGCCAGCAGCCAGGGGACAGGGTATGGCTACACCTTC.